This TCR beta chain was documented in a study of blood T cell repertoires in COVID-19. Study-level background: Collection of acute and convalescent COVID-19 samples took place in the United States, Italy and Spain. Sample material is recorded as cDNA or gDNA derived from T cells, B-cell-depleted T cells, or PBMCs.

Study processing details: Cell counts per sample came from amplifying reference gene primers. Method: immunoSEQ multiplex PCR; TCRdb's copy keeps in-frame clones and lacks some. For V, J and clone size, that table is used; D and trimming come from the DNA. The data show 83,000 or so clones, roughly 86% seen once. The sample taken for sequencing was peripheral blood. The sequence was obtained from a human donor in a cohort sampled during active COVID-19.

The CDR3 loop reads CASSFGLAGETYEQYF. In DNA, the CDR3 is TGTGCCAGCAGCTTCGGGCTAGCGGGGGAGACTTACGAGCAGTACTTC. The chain is built from TRBV7-6 and TRBJ2-7, with 10 bases matching TRBD2. Trimming cost V 3 bases and J 4 bases; bases outside gene matches: 9. Per the germline V gene, CDR1 is SGHVS and CDR2 is FNYEAQ. This CDR3 region has 16 residues.